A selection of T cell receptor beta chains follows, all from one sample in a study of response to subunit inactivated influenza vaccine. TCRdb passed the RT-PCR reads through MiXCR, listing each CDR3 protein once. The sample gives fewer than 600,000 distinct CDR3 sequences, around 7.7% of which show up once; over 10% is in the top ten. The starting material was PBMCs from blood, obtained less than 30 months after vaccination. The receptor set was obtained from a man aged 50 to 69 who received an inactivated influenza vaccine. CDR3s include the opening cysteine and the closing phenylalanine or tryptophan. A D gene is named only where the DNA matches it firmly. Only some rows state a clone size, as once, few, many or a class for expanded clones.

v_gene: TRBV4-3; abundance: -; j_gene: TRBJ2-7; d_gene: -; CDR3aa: CASSQDRGAGDEQYF; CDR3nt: TGCGCCAGCAGCCAAGACCGGGGGGCAGGGGATGAGCAGTACTTC
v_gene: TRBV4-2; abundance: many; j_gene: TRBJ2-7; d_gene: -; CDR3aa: CASSQERGSAYEQYF; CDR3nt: TGTGCCAGCAGCCAAGAGAGGGGGAGTGCGTACGAGCAGTACTTC
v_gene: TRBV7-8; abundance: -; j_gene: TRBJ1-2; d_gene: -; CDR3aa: CASSLQAGLKGYTF; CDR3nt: TGTGCCAGCAGCTTACAAGCAGGATTAAAAGGCTACACCTTC
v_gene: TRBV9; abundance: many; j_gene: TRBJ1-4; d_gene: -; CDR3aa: CASSARPGVNEKLFF; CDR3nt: TGTGCCAGCAGCGCCCGCCCCGGGGTTAATGAAAAACTGTTTTTT
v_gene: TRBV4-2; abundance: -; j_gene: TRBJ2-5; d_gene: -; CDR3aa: CASSPRLGFQETQYF; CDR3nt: TGTGCCAGCAGCCCCCGTCTCGGGTTCCAAGAGACCCAGTACTTC
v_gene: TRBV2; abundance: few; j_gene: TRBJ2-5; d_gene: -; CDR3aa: CASSEVWPRQETQYF; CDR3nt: TGTGCCAGCAGTGAAGTCTGGCCACGCCAAGAGACCCAGTACTTC
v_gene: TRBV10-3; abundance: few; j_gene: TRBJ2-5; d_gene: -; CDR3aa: CAISELWRTGGYDETQYF; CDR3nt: TGTGCCATCAGTGAGTTGTGGCGGACCGGCGGGTATGACGAGACCCAGTACTTC
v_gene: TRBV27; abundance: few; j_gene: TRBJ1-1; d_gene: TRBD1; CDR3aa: CASSPARGPGTEAFF; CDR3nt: TGTGCCAGCAGTCCCGCCAGGGGGCCGGGGACTGAAGCTTTCTTT
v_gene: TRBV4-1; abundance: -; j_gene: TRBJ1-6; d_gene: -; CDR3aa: CASSQDLRVSPLHF; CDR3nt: TGCGCCAGCAGCCAAGATTTGAGGGTTTCACCCCTCCACTTT
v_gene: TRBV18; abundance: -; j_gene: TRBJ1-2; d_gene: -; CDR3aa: CASSFTGEFYTF; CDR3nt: TGTGCCAGCTCATTCACCGGCGAGTTCTACACCTTC
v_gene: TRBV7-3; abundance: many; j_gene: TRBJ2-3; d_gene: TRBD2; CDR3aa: CASSSDLAGGGDTQYF; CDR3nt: TGTGCCAGCAGCTCCGATCTAGCGGGAGGTGGAGATACGCAGTATTTT
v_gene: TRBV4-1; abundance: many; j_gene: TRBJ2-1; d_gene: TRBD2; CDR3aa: CASSQVTSGLYNEQFF; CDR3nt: TGCGCCAGCAGCCAAGTGACTAGCGGCCTCTACAATGAGCAGTTCTTC
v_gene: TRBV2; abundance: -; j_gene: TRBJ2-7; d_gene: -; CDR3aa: CASRRQVSPLEDEQYF; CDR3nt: TGTGCCAGCAGAAGACAGGTTTCCCCCCTTGAGGACGAGCAGTACTTC
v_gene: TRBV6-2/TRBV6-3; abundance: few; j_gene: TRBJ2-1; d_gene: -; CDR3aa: CASTDPRPSNEQFF; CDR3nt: TGTGCCAGCACGGACCCCAGGCCGTCAAATGAGCAGTTCTTC
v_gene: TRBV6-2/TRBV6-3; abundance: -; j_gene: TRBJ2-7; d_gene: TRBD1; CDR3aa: CASRSYGTEKVSYEQYF; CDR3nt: TGTGCCAGCAGATCGTACGGGACAGAGAAAGTTTCCTACGAGCAGTACTTC
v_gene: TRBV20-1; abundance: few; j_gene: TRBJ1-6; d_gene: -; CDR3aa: CSARVGQLAYNSPLHF; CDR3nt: TGCAGTGCTAGAGTTGGTCAGCTCGCTTATAATTCACCCCTCCACTTT
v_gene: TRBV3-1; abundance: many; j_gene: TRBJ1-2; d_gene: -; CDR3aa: CASSQGVWYGYTF; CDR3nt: TGTGCCAGCAGCCAGGGGGTTTGGTATGGCTACACCTTC
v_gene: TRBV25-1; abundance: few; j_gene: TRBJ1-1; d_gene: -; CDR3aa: CASSEYAAATTNTEAFF; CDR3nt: TGTGCCAGCAGTGAATATGCGGCAGCAACAACGAACACTGAAGCTTTCTTT
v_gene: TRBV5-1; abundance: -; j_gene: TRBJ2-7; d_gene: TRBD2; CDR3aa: CASSGTSGGIYEQYF; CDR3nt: TGCGCCAGCAGCGGGACTAGCGGGGGCATCTACGAGCAGTACTTC
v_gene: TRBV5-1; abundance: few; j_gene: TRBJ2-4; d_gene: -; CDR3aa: CASSLDAGTKNIQYF; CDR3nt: TGCGCCAGCAGCTTGGATGCCGGAACCAAAAACATTCAGTACTTC
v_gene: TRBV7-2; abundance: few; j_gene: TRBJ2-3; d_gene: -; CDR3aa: CASSHSGADTQYF; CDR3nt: TGTGCCAGCAGCCACTCAGGGGCAGATACGCAGTATTTT